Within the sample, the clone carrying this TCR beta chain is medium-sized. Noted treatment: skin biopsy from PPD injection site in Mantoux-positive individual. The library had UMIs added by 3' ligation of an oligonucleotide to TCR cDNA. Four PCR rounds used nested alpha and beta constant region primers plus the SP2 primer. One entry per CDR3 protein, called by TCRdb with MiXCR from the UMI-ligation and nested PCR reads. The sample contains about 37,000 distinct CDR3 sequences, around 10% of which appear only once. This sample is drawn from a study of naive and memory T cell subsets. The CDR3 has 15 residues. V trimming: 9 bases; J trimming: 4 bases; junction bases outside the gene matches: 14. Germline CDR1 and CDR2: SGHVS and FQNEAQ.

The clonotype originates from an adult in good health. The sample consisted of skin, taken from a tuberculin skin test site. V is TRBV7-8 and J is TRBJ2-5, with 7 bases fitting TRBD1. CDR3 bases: TGTGCCAGTCACGCCGTCCCGACAGGGAGAGAGACCCAGTACTTC. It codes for CASHAVPTGRETQYF.